This T cell receptor (beta chain) emerged from a study of T cell responses to AZD1222 COVID-19 vaccine. For the study at large: Pooling was applied to second doses at about 4 or about 12 weeks.

Details on this clone: As yet, its antigen is unknown.

Trimming left V 2 bases short and J 0 bases short, with 10 bases between. This CDR3 contains 16 residues. CDR1 and CDR2 (germline): SNHLY, FYNNEI. Assay used: immunoSEQ multiplex PCR; TCRdb lists only in-frame clones, some missing. The sample includes about 160,000 clones, around 90% of them seen just once. Notes on the study in general: Repertoires in all cases were sampled only once the peak T cell response had passed. Only five or six AZD1222 recipients tested seropositive at baseline. Vaccine-associated CD4 TCRs ranged over spike, dominating at 160-218 and 743-854.

The TCR originated in an adult in good health. Sequenced here: peripheral blood, sampled on day 0 of AZD1222 vaccination. The genes are TRBV2 and TRBJ2-2; D gene uncertain. CDR3: CASSEIGRANTGELFF. CDR3 sequence (DNA): TGTGCCAGCAGTGAAATCGGACGGGCGAACACCGGGGAGCTGTTTTTT.